This TCR beta chain was sequenced in a study of blood T cell repertoires in COVID-19. Authors' methods: Using reference gene primer amplification, nucleated cell counts were estimated. The protocol was immunoSEQ multiplex PCR, while the TCRdb copy is restricted to in-frame clones and leaves out a portion. V, J and clone size derive from that table, while D and trimming were established from the DNA sequence. This sample carries nearly 55,000 clones, 65% to 80% of them seen once, and the ten largest clones take more than 12%. The length of the CDR3 is 19 residues. V was clipped by 0 bases and J by 2 bases, with 21 bases between them. The germline V gene encodes CDR1 MNHEY and CDR2 SMNVEV (reference sequence).

The source is a human donor with active or convalescent COVID-19. The donor label of this sample is uncertain. The chain joins TRBV27 to TRBJ2-3, with D possibly being TRBD2 (5 bases). Input material: peripheral blood. The CDR3 loop reads CASSLSNGVRGWVTDTQYF. CDR3 sequence (DNA): TGTGCCAGCAGTTTATCGAATGGGGTCAGAGGGTGGGTCACAGATACGCAGTATTTT.